What follows are 12 T cell receptor beta chains derived from one specimen sequenced in a study of siplizumab effects on memory and regulatory T cells. TCRdb's table, derived via immunoSEQ multiplex PCR, lists solely in-frame clones and lacks some. The table lists about 100,000 clones, 85% to 95% of them singletons. Sequencing was performed on non-Treg CD4+ T cells sorted from blood. The source is a human donor in good health.

The rearrangement joins TRBV7-9 to TRBJ2-2; 10 bases fit TRBD2. This CDR3 is built from 14 residues. The J segment lost 7 bases and the V segment lost 5 bases, leaving 4 bases of the junction unmatched. Germline-derived CDR1 and CDR2 are SEHNR and FQNEAQ (reference sequence). CDR3: CASSQREGLGELFF. The CDR3 DNA reads TGTGCCAGCAGCCAGCGGGAGGGCCTCGGGGAGCTGTTTTTT.

A few counts support this clone. The rearrangement links TRBV19 to TRBJ1-2, with TRBD1 matching 9 bases. The V segment lost 6 bases and the J segment 5 bases; nucleotides outside the gene matches: 10. Per germline, CDR1 LNHDA and CDR2 SQIVND (reference sequence). This CDR3 comprises 15 residues. The chain's CDR3 is CASSFTPGQGYGYTF. CDR3 bases: TGTGCCAGTAGCTTCACACCGGGACAGGGTTATGGCTACACCTTC.

The rearrangement joins TRBV30 to TRBJ2-7, with D possibly TRBD1 on 6 matching bases. CDR3 length equals 11 residues. V dropped 5 bases and J dropped 7 bases, with 12 bases sitting between them. Germline CDR1 reads GTSNPN; CDR2 reads SVGIG (reference sequence). The CDR3 here is CAWGTFWEQYF. The CDR3 nucleotides read TGTGCCTGGGGGACATTTTGGGAGCAGTACTTC. Full variable domain (remainder filled in from reference TRBV30 and TRBJ2-7): SQTIHQWPATLVQPVGSPLSLECTVEGTSNPNLYWYRQAAGRGLQLLFYSVGIGQISSEVPQNLSASRPQDRQFILSSKKLLLSDSGFYLCAWGTFWEQYFGPGTRLTVT.

This chain links TRBV28 with TRBJ2-5; D may correspond to TRBD1 or TRBD2 (5 bases each). Germline V gene data show CDR1 as MDHEN and CDR2 as SYDVKM. CDR3 length: 14 amino acids. V was trimmed by 6 bases and J by 5 bases, leaving 16 bases between them. The CDR3: CASRRDAVGETQYF. The CDR3 coding sequence is TGTGCCAGCAGACGGGACGCGGTTGGGGAGACCCAGTACTTC.

V and J are TRBV28 and TRBJ2-3; the match to TRBD2 covers 13 bases. V was clipped by 6 bases and J by 5 bases; unmatched bases: 14. CDR1 and CDR2 (germline): MDHEN, SYDVKM. The CDR3 spans 18 residues. In DNA, the CDR3 is TGTGCCAGCAGACCCGGGACTAGCGGGACCGCCCCTCTAGATACGCAGTATTTT. Amino acid sequence: CASRPGTSGTAPLDTQYF. The complete variable domain, with remaining parts taken from reference TRBV28 and TRBJ2-3, reads DVKVTQSSRYLVKRTGEKVFLECVQDMDHENMFWYRQDPGLGLRLIYFSYDVKMKEKGDIPEGYSVSREKKERFSLILESASTNQTSMYLCASRPGTSGTAPLDTQYFGPGTRLTVL.

The chain joins TRBV7-6 to TRBJ1-3, with unresolved D. The CDR3 runs to 16 residues. Trimming stripped 1 base from V and 0 bases from J, with 10 bases between. CDR1 and CDR2 (germline): SGHVS, FNYEAQ. CDR3 in DNA: TGTGCCAGCAGCTTAGTTTCGGGGAGCTCTGGAAACACCATATATTTT. As protein: CASSLVSGSSGNTIYF. The full variable domain, with the rest looked up from reference TRBV7-6 and TRBJ1-3, is GAGVSQSPRYKVTKRGQDVALRCDPISGHVSLYWYRQALGQGPEFLTYFNYEAQQDKSGLPNDRFSAERPEGSISTLTIQRTEQRDSAMYRCASSLVSGSSGNTIYFGEGSWLTVV.

The chain couples TRBV6-5 to TRBJ1-5; D might be TRBD1 (6 bases). Germline CDR1 is MNHEY and CDR2 is SVGAGI. V dropped 2 bases and J dropped 5 bases, with 10 bases sitting between them. The CDR3 totals 14 residues. DNA of the CDR3: TGTGCCAGCAGTTACGGACAGAACTATCAGCCCCAGCATTTT. Amino acid sequence: CASSYGQNYQPQHF.

The chain uses TRBV19 and TRBJ2-7, with 11 bases fitting TRBD2. From germline, CDR1 is LNHDA and CDR2 SQIVND (reference sequence). V gave up 5 bases and J gave up 6 bases; unmatched junction bases: 6. CDR3 length equals 14 residues. CDR3 sequence reads: CASSFGTSGAEQYF. The DNA of the CDR3 is TGTGCCAGTAGTTTCGGGACTAGCGGCGCCGAGCAGTACTTC.

This rearrangement joins TRBV30 to TRBJ2-2, with a weak D call TRBD1 (5 bases). CDR3 length: 15 amino acids. In germline, CDR1 is GTSNPN, CDR2 SVGIG (reference sequence). V was trimmed by 3 bases and J by 1 base, leaving 12 bases between them. The chain's CDR3 is CAWRQWGRNTGELFF. CDR3 sequence (DNA): TGTGCCTGGAGACAGTGGGGCAGGAACACCGGGGAGCTGTTTTTT.

The chain carries TRBV18 and TRBJ2-7; possibly TRBD1 for D (6 bases). CDR3 size: 13 residues. From germline, CDR1 is KGHSH and CDR2 LQKENI. V lost 3 bases, J lost 4 bases, and 10 bases lay in between. The CDR3 bases are TGTGCCAGCTCACCCCCGGGACAATACGAGCAGTACTTC. This gives the protein CASSPPGQYEQYF.

V is TRBV2 and J is TRBJ1-3; D uncertain. Trimming pared 5 bases from V and 4 bases from J, leaving 15 bases between. CDR1 and CDR2 (germline): SNHLY, FYNNEI. The CDR3 length is 15 residues. The CDR3 bases are TGTGCCAGCAGTTGGAGGGAATCTTCCGGAAACACCATATATTTT. Residues: CASSWRESSGNTIYF.

The chain uses TRBV7-2 and TRBJ2-1; 12 nucleotides match TRBD2. This CDR3 has 15 amino acids. V shed 0 bases, J shed 13 bases, and the junction held 7 bases outside the gene matches. Looked up from germline, CDR1 is SGHTA and CDR2 is FQGNSA. The CDR3 region has the DNA TGTGCCAGCAGCTTAGCGCTGGCTAGCGGGAGGGGACAGTTCTTC. It encodes CASSLALASGRGQFF.